This TCR beta chain was sequenced for a study of T cell responses to AZD1222 COVID-19 vaccine. CDR1 is MNHEY and CDR2 is SMNVEV in the germline V gene (reference sequence). V lost 3 bases to trimming and J lost 5 bases; unmatched junction nucleotides: 7. The CDR3 runs to 15 residues. Assay: immunoSEQ multiplex PCR; the TCRdb copy retains only in-frame clones and omits some. The sample shows roughly 84,000 clones, over 75% of them seen only once. This receptor was obtained from an adult who received the AZD1222 COVID-19 vaccine. The chain employs TRBV27 and TRBJ1-1; TRBD1 matches 9 bases. Specimen: peripheral blood, collected 28 days after the second AZD1222 dose. The CDR3 protein is CASSLTGGWGTEAFF. The DNA for the CDR3 is TGTGCCAGCAGTTTGACAGGGGGTTGGGGTACTGAAGCTTTCTTT.